This entry lists 18 T cell receptor beta chains sequenced from one sample in a study of cytomegalovirus exposure and HLA in healthy donors. Researchers ran the PCR with 60 Vbeta and 13 Jbeta primers. Some clones are missing from TCRdb's copy, which holds only in-frame ones; the method was immunoSEQ multiplex PCR. The sample has around 220,000 clones, over 65% seen once. Input material: PBMCs. The source is a man aged 35 to 55 in good health and CMV-seronegative.

This clone came up once. J is TRBJ1-2 and V is TRBV6-5; TRBD1 might be the D (6 bases). The V gene lost 0 bases and the J gene lost 8 bases, with 16 bases spanning the gap. From germline, CDR1 is MNHEY and CDR2 SVGAGI. The CDR3 spans 15 residues. The CDR3 DNA reads TGTGCCAGCAGTTACTCCGGGACATTACCATCCGGCTACACCTTC. It yields the protein CASSYSGTLPSGYTF.

The V gene is TRBV7-9, the J gene TRBJ2-7; 9 bases agree with TRBD1. The CDR3 covers 16 residues. Germline V lookup: CDR1 SEHNR, CDR2 FQNEAQ (reference sequence). After removal of 0 bases from V and 2 bases from J, the junction contained 5 bases not matched to a gene. CDR3 nucleotides: TGTGCCAGCAGCTTAGCGACAGGGGGGCGCACCTACGAGCAGTACTTC. The encoded protein is CASSLATGGRTYEQYF.

This clone was observed a handful of times. The chain uses TRBV5-4 and TRBJ2-1; TRBD2 aligns across 10 bases. Germline CDR1 SGHNT, CDR2 YYREEE (reference sequence). CDR3 size: 15 residues. V was pared by 4 bases and J by 3 bases, with 4 bases of the junction left unmatched. DNA for the CDR3: TGTGCCAGCAGCCCAGCGGGGGGGCTCTACAATGAGCAGTTCTTC. Translating it yields CASSPAGGLYNEQFF.

This clone was recorded a few times. Compared with germline, one end of the junction differs, possibly owing to a read error. The chain is built from TRBV7-9 and TRBJ2-3; D ambiguous. From germline, CDR1 is SEHNR and CDR2 FQNEAQ (reference sequence). This CDR3 has 12 amino acids. CDR3 amino acids: CSSSSRWDTQYF. The CDR3 DNA sequence: TGTTCCAGCAGCTCGCGCTGGGATACGCAGTATTTT.

This clone was recorded a few times. The rearrangement joins TRBV5-8 to TRBJ1-4; TRBD1 matches at 12 bases. This CDR3 is 17 amino acids long. The germline V gene has CDR1 SGHTS and CDR2 YDEGEE. Trimming removed 4 bases from V and 7 bases from J; junction bases left unmatched: 11. In nucleotides, the CDR3 is TGTGCCAGCAGCCCTGGGACAGGGGGCGCAATTGGTGAAAAACTGTTTTTT. Its translation: CASSPGTGGAIGEKLFF.

The CDR3, as DNA: TGTGCCAGCAGCTACGGTCCTGAAGCTTTCTTT. It specifies CASSYGPEAFF. This chain links TRBV14 with TRBJ1-1; D unresolved. CDR1 SGHDN and CDR2 FVKESK come from the germline V gene. The germline V and J ends were trimmed by 5 bases and 6 bases, with 7 bases remaining between them. The CDR3 sequence is 11 residues long.

The chain recombines TRBV7-2 with TRBJ1-2; 8 nucleotides agree with TRBD1. CDR3 length: 14 residues. The germline V gene encodes CDR1 SGHTA and CDR2 FQGNSA. V lost 5 bases to trimming and J lost 7 bases; unmatched junction nucleotides: 9. CDR3 loop: CASSRGQGGGGYTF. The CDR3 DNA is TGTGCCAGCAGCCGCGGACAGGGAGGGGGTGGCTACACCTTC. Based on the CDR3 plus reference TRBV7-2 and TRBJ1-2, the full variable domain is GAGVSQSPSNKVTEKGKDVELRCDPISGHTALYWYRQSLGQGLEFLIYFQGNSAPDKSGLPSDRFSAERTGGSVSTLTIQRTQQEDSAVYLCASSRGQGGGGYTFGSGTRLTVV.

The rearrangement links TRBV7-9 to TRBJ1-6, with 7 bases matching TRBD1. V gave up 1 base and J gave up 5 bases; unmatched junction bases: 8. The CDR3 covers 17 residues. The germline CDR1 and CDR2 sequences are SEHNR and FQNEAQ (reference sequence). The CDR3 loop is CASSLGLRDRNNSPLHF. In nucleotides, the CDR3 is TGTGCCAGCAGCTTAGGGCTCCGGGACAGAAATAATTCACCCCTCCACTTT.

CDR3 DNA sequence: TGTGCCAGCAGCCACTCCTGGACTAGCGGGGGGGCTAGCTCCTACAATGAGCAGTTCTTC. This codes for CASSHSWTSGGASSYNEQFF. The chain uses TRBV4-2 and TRBJ2-1; TRBD2 agrees at 15 bases. Germline CDR1 and CDR2: LGHNA and YNFKEQ. The CDR3 has 20 residues. Trimming at V came to 3 bases and at J to 0 bases, leaving 9 bases not matched to a gene.

This chain connects TRBV11-3 to TRBJ2-7, with 7 bases fitting TRBD2. With V trimmed by 2 bases and J by 7 bases, 5 bases remained unmatched. This CDR3 is built from 13 residues. Germline-derived CDR1 and CDR2 are SGHNT and YENEEA. The CDR3 here is CASSLRGEGEQYF. The CDR3 nucleotides read TGTGCCAGCAGCTTACGGGGGGAAGGAGAGCAGTACTTC.

The genes are TRBV5-1 and TRBJ2-2; no clear D gene. This CDR3 has 15 residues. Germline V lookup: CDR1 SGHRS, CDR2 YFSETQ. Between the trimmed V and J ends, which lost 2 bases and 0 bases, there was a span of 8 bases. The CDR3 sequence: CASSFGQSNTGELFF. CDR3 nucleotides: TGCGCCAGCAGCTTTGGCCAGTCGAACACCGGGGAGCTGTTTTTT.

Concerning this clone: The junction and the germline gene differ at one end; a read error may be behind it. This chain connects TRBV7-3 to TRBJ2-2, with D perhaps matching TRBD2 (6 bases). CDR1 is SGHTA, CDR2 FQGTGA, per germline. The CDR3 extends over 15 amino acids. CDR3 coding DNA: TGTTCCAGCAGCTCCTTTAGCGGAAACACCGGGGAGCTGTTTTTT. This codes for CSSSSFSGNTGELFF.

On this clone: The sample carries other DNA sequences with the same CDR3. This sequence joins TRBV28 and TRBJ1-5, with a tentative D call TRBD1 (5 bases). This CDR3 is built from 15 residues. Germline values: CDR1 MDHEN, CDR2 SYDVKM. V lost 5 bases and J lost 2, with 13 bases in between. Here the CDR3 reads CASSLIPGGNQPQHF. The CDR3 DNA sequence: TGTGCCAGCAGTCTTATCCCGGGGGGCAATCAGCCCCAGCATTTT.

This chain links TRBV18 with TRBJ1-1; weak D call: TRBD1 (6 bases). The germline V gene has CDR1 KGHSH and CDR2 LQKENI. The CDR3 consists of 15 residues. Trimming removed 1 base at V and 3 bases at J, with 12 bases between. CDR3 protein: CASSPRQALYTEAFF. The CDR3 bases are TGTGCCAGCTCACCACGACAGGCCTTATACACTGAAGCTTTCTTT.

The chain is built from TRBV19 and TRBJ1-1; 8 nucleotides match TRBD1. This CDR3 comprises 14 residues. Trimming took 8 bases from V and 7 from J; bases not matched to a gene: 12. Germline lookup yields CDR1 LNHDA and CDR2 SQIVND (reference sequence). CDR3 protein: CASPQGAPTFEAFF. CDR3 DNA: TGTGCCAGTCCTCAGGGGGCCCCCACTTTTGAAGCTTTCTTT.

This clone was observed once. The chain couples TRBV7-6 to TRBJ1-6; no clear D gene. V lost 2 bases and J lost 0, with 2 bases in between. Germline CDR1 and CDR2: SGHVS and FNYEAQ. CDR3 size: 14 residues. The CDR3 nucleotides read TGTGCCAGCAGCTTACTCTCCTATAATTCACCCCTCCACTTT. This codes for CASSLLSYNSPLHF.

A few counts support this clone. The J gene is TRBJ2-3, the V gene TRBV5-1; D might be TRBD1 (5 bases). The length of the CDR3 is 13 residues. Per the germline V gene, CDR1 is SGHRS and CDR2 is YFSETQ. Trimming stripped 5 bases from V and 4 bases from J, with 11 bases between. CDR3 in amino acids: CASSYAGSDTQYF. The CDR3 DNA reads as TGCGCCAGCAGTTACGCAGGGTCAGATACGCAGTATTTT.

Note on this clone: The identical CDR3 is also encoded by other nucleotide sequences in the sample. V gene TRBV6-5 combines with J gene TRBJ1-1; D unresolved. Germline-derived CDR1 and CDR2 are MNHEY and SVGAGI. The CDR3 consists of 12 residues. Deletions cut 6 bases from V and 1 base from J, with 6 bases between. For the CDR3, the DNA is TGTGCCAGCAGCCCAGGGAACACTGAAGCTTTCTTT. Amino acid sequence: CASSPGNTEAFF.